These 20 T cell receptor beta chains originate from one sample sequenced in a study of blood T cell repertoires in COVID-19. TCRdb's table, derived via immunoSEQ multiplex PCR, lists solely in-frame clones and lacks some. Here the sample spans about 41,000 clones, around 83% being singletons. Input material: peripheral blood. These receptors came from a woman older than 75 with acute or convalescent COVID-19.

The chain links TRBV29-1 to TRBJ2-1; 8 nucleotides match TRBD2. CDR1 is SQVTM and CDR2 is ANQGSEA in the germline V gene. The V and J ends lost 7 bases and 1 base, in that order; junction bases with no gene match: 9. The CDR3 spans 15 residues. The CDR3, as DNA: TGCAGCGCCCGGGGGGGGGCGAGGTCCTACAATGAGCAGTTCTTC. The encoded protein is CSARGGARSYNEQFF.

The gene calls are TRBV7-9 and TRBJ2-3; D might be TRBD1 (5 bases). Germline V gives CDR1 SEHNR, CDR2 FQNEAQ (reference sequence). Trimming took 3 bases from V and 5 from J, leaving 12 bases between them. There are 14 residues in the CDR3. The CDR3 DNA follows: TGTGCCAGCAGCTTGGGCCAGGGTCGAGATACGCAGTATTTT. This encodes CASSLGQGRDTQYF.

The chain recombines TRBV20-1 with TRBJ2-3; TRBD2 aligns across 14 bases. Germline CDR1 is DFQATT and CDR2 is SNEGSKA (reference sequence). J lost 9 bases, V lost 3 bases, and 8 bases had no gene match. The CDR3 consists of 15 residues. CDR3 in DNA: TGCAGTGCTAGTTGGACTAGCGGGGGGCGGTGGACGCAGTATTTT. This codes for CSASWTSGGRWTQYF.

This clone was observed once. A read error may account for a junction end that differs from germline. In the same sample, other DNA sequences code for this CDR3. The rearrangement links TRBV7-9 to TRBJ2-7; D possibly corresponds to TRBD2 (6 bases). Germline CDR1 is SEHNR and CDR2 is FQNEAQ (reference sequence). The CDR3 length is 18 residues. This CDR3 reads CASSLPPGGGVGSYEQYF. The CDR3 DNA sequence: TGTGCCAGCAGCTTACCCCCCGGAGGCGGGGTAGGATCCTACGAGCAGTACTTT. Looking up the rest from reference TRBV7-9 and TRBJ2-7 gives the full variable domain: DTGVSQNPRHKITKRGQNVTFRCDPISEHNRLYWYRQTLGQGPEFLTYFQNEAQLEKSRLLSDRFSAERPKGSFSTLEIQRTEQGDSAMYLCASSLPPGGGVGSYEQYFGPGTRLTVT.

The rearrangement links TRBV19 to TRBJ1-4; 8 bases fit TRBD1. The V and J ends lost 5 bases and 8 bases, in that order; junction bases with no gene match: 7. This CDR3 has 14 residues. Germline lookup yields CDR1 LNHDA and CDR2 SQIVND (reference sequence). CDR3 nucleotide sequence: TGTGCCAGTAGTCCCAACAGGGGGAGCGAAAAACTGTTTTTT. Its translation: CASSPNRGSEKLFF.

V is TRBV2 and J is TRBJ1-1, with D unresolved. The CDR3 runs to 13 residues. Germline V gene data show CDR1 as SNHLY and CDR2 as FYNNEI. Trimming stripped 6 bases from V and 0 bases from J, with 8 bases between. This CDR3 reads CASSRGLNTEAFF. The CDR3 DNA reads as TGTGCCAGCAGCCGAGGGCTGAACACTGAAGCTTTCTTT.

V usage is TRBV7-2 and J usage is TRBJ1-1, with D possibly being TRBD1 (6 bases). Germline lookup yields CDR1 SGHTA and CDR2 FQGNSA. This CDR3 is built from 13 residues. The ends were cut back, 5 bases at V and 11 bases at J, with 18 bases in the middle. The CDR3 DNA reads TGTGCCAGCAGCAGATTCTTAGGGGGGGAGGCTTTCTTT. Amino acid sequence: CASSRFLGGEAFF. Variable domain in full (rest from reference TRBV7-2 and TRBJ1-1): GAGVSQSPSNKVTEKGKDVELRCDPISGHTALYWYRQSLGQGLEFLIYFQGNSAPDKSGLPSDRFSAERTGGSVSTLTIQRTQQEDSAVYLCASSRFLGGEAFFGQGTRLTVV.

V gene TRBV7-2 combines with J gene TRBJ1-4; 7 positions agree with TRBD1. This CDR3 has 14 amino acids. The trim removed 4 bases at V and 4 bases at J, leaving 3 bases unmatched. From germline, CDR1 is SGHTA and CDR2 FQGNSA. In DNA form, the CDR3 reads TGTGCCAGCAGCTCGGACAGGTATAATGAAAAACTGTTTTTT. Translated, it gives CASSSDRYNEKLFF. Drawing the rest from reference TRBV7-2 and TRBJ1-4, the complete variable domain is GAGVSQSPSNKVTEKGKDVELRCDPISGHTALYWYRQSLGQGLEFLIYFQGNSAPDKSGLPSDRFSAERTGGSVSTLTIQRTQQEDSAVYLCASSSDRYNEKLFFGSGTQLSVL.

This chain joins TRBV11-3 and TRBJ2-7; D possibly corresponds to TRBD2 (6 bases). The germline V gene has CDR1 SGHNT and CDR2 YENEEA. The V gene lost 5 bases and the J gene lost 3 bases, with 14 bases spanning the gap. The CDR3 loop spans 14 amino acids. The CDR3 coding sequence is TGTGCCAGCAGCACCGGGACTCGGAACTACGAGCAGTACTTC. Translation gives CASSTGTRNYEQYF.

V is TRBV21-1 and J is TRBJ2-1; the listed D gene, TRBD1, was not tested against the DNA. TRBV21-1 is reported as a pseudogene. The CDR3 is 14 residues long. This CDR3 reads CASSPQGNYNEQFF. The CDR3 DNA sequence: TGTGCCAGCAGTCCACAGGGCAACTACAATGAGCAGTTCTTC.

The chain combines TRBV19 with TRBJ2-1; 10 nucleotides line up with TRBD2. The length of the CDR3 is 14 residues. Per the germline V gene, CDR1 is LNHDA and CDR2 is SQIVND (reference sequence). J gave up 5 bases and V 6 bases, and 4 bases lay outside the gene matches. Here the CDR3 reads CASRAGGHNNEQFF. As DNA, the CDR3 is TGTGCCAGTAGAGCGGGGGGGCACAACAATGAGCAGTTCTTC.

This chain joins TRBV10-2 and TRBJ1-2; 7 bases map to TRBD1. Germline V gene lookup returns CDR1 WSHSY and CDR2 SAAADI. The CDR3 runs 13 residues. V was pared by 2 bases and J by 8 bases, with 5 bases of the junction left unmatched. CDR3 bases: TGCGCCAGCAGTGAGACCACAGGGGCCGGCTACACCTTC. As protein: CASSETTGAGYTF.

The chain uses TRBV20-1 and TRBJ2-5; TRBD2 matches 7 bases. CDR1 is DFQATT and CDR2 is SNEGSKA in the germline V gene (reference sequence). There are 13 residues in the CDR3. J was trimmed by 1 base and V by 3 bases; bases with no gene match: 2. DNA of the CDR3: TGCAGTGCTAGTTCGGGGGGCCAAGAGACCCAGTACTTC. Its translation: CSASSGGQETQYF.

The rearrangement joins TRBV19 to TRBJ1-2; D remains unclear. The CDR3 has 13 amino acids. The V and J ends lost 6 bases and 7 bases respectively, with 15 bases between them. Germline CDR1 is LNHDA and CDR2 is SQIVND (reference sequence). CDR3 sequence (DNA): TGTGCCAGTAGGGCACCACCGCCTGGTGGCTACACCTTC. Its translation is CASRAPPPGGYTF. The variable domain in full, completed from reference TRBV19 and TRBJ1-2, reads DGGITQSPKYLFRKEGQNVTLSCEQNLNHDAMYWYRQDPGQGLRLIYYSQIVNDFQKGDIAEGYSVSREKKESFPLTVTSAQKNPTAFYLCASRAPPPGGYTFGSGTRLTVV.

The chain joins TRBV6-5 to TRBJ1-5, with TRBD1 matching 8 bases. Germline-derived CDR1 and CDR2 are MNHEY and SVGAGI. The CDR3 is 13 amino acids. Losses at the gene ends were 11 bases for V and 3 bases for J; bases not matched to a gene: 6. The CDR3 loop is CAGTGAFNQPQHF. CDR3 coding DNA: TGTGCCGGGACAGGAGCCTTCAATCAGCCCCAGCATTTT.

The rearrangement links TRBV3-1 (or the pseudogene TRBV3-2) to TRBJ1-6, with D unclear. Germline V lookup: CDR1 LGHDT, CDR2 YNNKEL (reference sequence). Trimming took 1 base from V and 7 from J, leaving 14 bases between them. The CDR3 covers 16 residues. This chain's CDR3 is CASSQGGSTLNSPLHF. CDR3 DNA sequence: TGTGCCAGCAGCCAAGGTGGCAGTACCCTCAATTCACCCCTCCACTTT.

This chain's CDR3 is CASSPTGTGSYEQYF. DNA for the CDR3: TGTGCCAGCAGTCCGACCGGGACAGGGTCCTACGAGCAGTACTTC. This chain connects TRBV6-2 or TRBV6-3 to TRBJ2-7, with 9 nucleotides matching TRBD1. This CDR3 spans 15 amino acids. With 5 bases clipped from V and 1 base from J, the junction kept 6 bases outside the gene matches. Germline lookup yields CDR1 MNHEY and CDR2 SVGEGT.

The genes are TRBV27 and TRBJ2-1; 7 bases are shared with TRBD2. J lost 5 bases, V lost 3 bases, and 4 bases had no gene match. The CDR3 contains 14 residues. Germline values: CDR1 MNHEY, CDR2 SMNVEV (reference sequence). The CDR3 loop is CASSFRGTNNEQFF. The CDR3, as DNA: TGTGCCAGCAGTTTTCGCGGGACTAACAATGAGCAGTTCTTC.

This clone was seen once. This chain joins TRBV7-8 and TRBJ1-2; D unclear. CDR1 is SGHVS and CDR2 is FQNEAQ in the germline V gene. The CDR3 sequence is 13 residues long. Trimming pared 1 base from V and 7 bases from J, leaving 10 bases between. CDR3 sequence: CASSLGLLGGYTF. The CDR3 coding sequence is TGTGCCAGCAGCTTAGGGCTTCTAGGTGGCTACACCTTC. The complete variable domain, with remaining parts taken from reference TRBV7-8 and TRBJ1-2, reads GAGVSQSPRYKVAKRGQDVALRCDPISGHVSLFWYQQALGQGPEFLTYFQNEAQLDKSGLPSDRFFAERPEGSVSTLKIQRTQQEDSAVYLCASSLGLLGGYTFGSGTRLTVV.

The genes are TRBV19 and TRBJ2-2; 8 bases are shared with TRBD1. Germline V CDR1 and CDR2: LNHDA, SQIVND (reference sequence). This CDR3 contains 16 residues. V lost 5 bases to trimming and J lost 6 bases; unmatched junction nucleotides: 11. CDR3 DNA: TGTGCCAGTAGTCCCCTAGGCAGGGGGCTGGCCGGGGAGCTGTTTTTT. Translated: CASSPLGRGLAGELFF.